Below, one T cell receptor beta chain is given with its context. Its antigen is unidentified. This sample was included in a study of cytomegalovirus exposure and HLA in healthy donors. Findings and caveats of the study: Some V segments could not be told apart, so they were left out, TRBV6-2 and TRBV6-3 among them.

CDR1 and CDR2 (germline): SGHVS, FQNEAQ. The CDR3 loop spans 11 amino acids. The V end lost 4 bases, the J end lost 11 bases, and 9 bases lay between the germline ends. PCR used 60 Vbeta primers and 13 Jbeta primers. The method was immunoSEQ multiplex PCR; TCRdb's version includes in-frame clones alone and lacks a portion of them. The table includes some 150,000 clones, approximately 77% detected once. Sample: PBMCs. This sequence joins TRBV7-8 and TRBJ1-5; D unclear. The TCR originated in a male donor in good health and CMV-seronegative. CDR3 loop: CASSSTESQHF. Here the CDR3 DNA reads TGTGCCAGCAGCTCTACCGAGTCCCAGCATTTT.